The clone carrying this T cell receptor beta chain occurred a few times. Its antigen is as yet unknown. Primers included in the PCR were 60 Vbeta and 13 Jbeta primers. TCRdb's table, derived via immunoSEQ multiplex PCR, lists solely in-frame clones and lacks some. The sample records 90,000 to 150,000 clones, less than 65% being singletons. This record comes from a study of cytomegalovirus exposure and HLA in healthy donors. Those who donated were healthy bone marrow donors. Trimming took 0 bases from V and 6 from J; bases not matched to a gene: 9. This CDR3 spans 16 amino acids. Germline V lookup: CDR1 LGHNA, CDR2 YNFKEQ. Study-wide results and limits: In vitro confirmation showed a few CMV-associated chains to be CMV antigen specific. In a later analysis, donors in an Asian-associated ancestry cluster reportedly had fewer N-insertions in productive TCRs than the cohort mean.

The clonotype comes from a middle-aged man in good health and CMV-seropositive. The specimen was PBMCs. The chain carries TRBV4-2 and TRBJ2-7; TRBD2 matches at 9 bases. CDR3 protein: CASSQEPSGVLSEQYF. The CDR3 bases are TGTGCCAGCAGCCAAGAACCTAGCGGGGTTCTCTCCGAGCAGTACTTC.